This T cell receptor beta chain was profiled in a study of cytomegalovirus exposure and HLA in healthy donors. Notes on the study in general: The study recorded some 160 TCR beta chains that were cytomegalovirus-associated.

Trimming cost V 7 bases and J 1 base, with 14 bases left between them. Germline loops: CDR1 LNHDA, CDR2 SQIVND (reference sequence). The CDR3 length is 15 residues. Both 60 Vbeta primers and 13 Jbeta primers went into the PCR. Sequencing was performed with immunoSEQ multiplex PCR; in TCRdb, only in-frame clones are kept and a portion is missing. The table lists approximately 120,000 clones. In regard to this clone: Its antigen is unidentified.

The receptor was isolated from a man younger than 35 in good health and CMV-seronegative. The specimen sequenced was PBMCs. The V gene is TRBV19, the J gene TRBJ1-3, with D maybe TRBD1 (5 bases). The CDR3 DNA is TGTGCCAGTAAACCGGGTTCAGGGTCTGGAAACACCATATATTTT. This codes for CASKPGSGSGNTIYF.